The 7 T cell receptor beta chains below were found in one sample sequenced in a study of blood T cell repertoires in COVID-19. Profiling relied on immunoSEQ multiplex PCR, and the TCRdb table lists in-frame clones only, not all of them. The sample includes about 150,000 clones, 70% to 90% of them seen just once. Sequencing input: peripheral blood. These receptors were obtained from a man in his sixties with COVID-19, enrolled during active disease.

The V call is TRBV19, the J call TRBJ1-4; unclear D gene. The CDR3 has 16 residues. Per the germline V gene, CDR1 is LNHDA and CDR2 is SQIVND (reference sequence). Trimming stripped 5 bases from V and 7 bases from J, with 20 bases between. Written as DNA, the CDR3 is TGTGCCAGTAGTTTCCTAGGAGGAACTGTGGTTGAAAAACTGTTTTTT. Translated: CASSFLGGTVVEKLFF.

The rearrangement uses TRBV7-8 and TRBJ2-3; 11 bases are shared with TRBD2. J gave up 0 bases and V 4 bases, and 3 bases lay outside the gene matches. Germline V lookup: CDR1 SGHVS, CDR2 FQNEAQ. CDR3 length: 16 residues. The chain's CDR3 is CASSSWTSGSTDTQYF. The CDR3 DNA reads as TGTGCCAGCAGCTCATGGACTAGCGGGAGCACAGATACGCAGTATTTT.

The CDR3 loop is CASSLGAGGNSPLHF. The CDR3 DNA is TGTGCCAGCAGCTTGGGGGCAGGGGGCAATTCACCCCTCCACTTT. V and J are TRBV5-4 and TRBJ1-6, with TRBD1 matching 8 bases. Trimming took 0 bases from V and 7 from J; bases not matched to a gene: 3. This CDR3 comprises 15 residues. Germline values: CDR1 SGHNT, CDR2 YYREEE (reference sequence).

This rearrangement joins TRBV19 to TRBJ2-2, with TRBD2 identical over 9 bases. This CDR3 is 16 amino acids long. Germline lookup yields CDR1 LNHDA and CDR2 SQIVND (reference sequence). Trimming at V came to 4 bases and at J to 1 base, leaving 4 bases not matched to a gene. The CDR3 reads CASSTLAGKNTGELFF. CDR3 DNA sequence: TGTGCCAGTAGTACCCTAGCGGGAAAGAACACCGGGGAGCTGTTTTTT.

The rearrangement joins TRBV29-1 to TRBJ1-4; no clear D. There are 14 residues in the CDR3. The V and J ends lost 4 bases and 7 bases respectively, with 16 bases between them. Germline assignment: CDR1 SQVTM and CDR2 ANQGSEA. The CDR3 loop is CSVAPQRGVEKLFF. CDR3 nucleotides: TGCAGCGTTGCGCCTCAACGGGGTGTTGAAAAACTGTTTTTT.

The CDR3: CASSAGDSLYGYTF. DNA for the CDR3: TGTGCCAGCAGTGCCGGGGACAGCCTCTATGGCTACACCTTC. This rearrangement joins TRBV6-6 to TRBJ1-2; TRBD1 matches at 7 bases. Per germline, CDR1 MNHNY and CDR2 SVGAGI (reference sequence). The CDR3 is 14 residues long. V was clipped by 5 bases and J by 4 bases; unmatched bases: 7.

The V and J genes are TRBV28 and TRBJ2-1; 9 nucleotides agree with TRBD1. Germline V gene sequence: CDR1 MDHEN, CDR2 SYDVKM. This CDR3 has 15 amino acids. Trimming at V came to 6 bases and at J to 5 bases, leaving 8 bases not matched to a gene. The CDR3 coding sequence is TGTGCCAGCAGCGCCCCGGGACAGGGAGACAATGAGCAGTTCTTC. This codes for CASSAPGQGDNEQFF.